The entry below describes one T cell receptor (beta chain). The source of the sample is a study of Tregs in tolerant kidney transplant recipients. Related graft donors supplied nonmyeloablative bone marrow transplants, and mixed chimerism was transient. Profiling relied on immunoSEQ multiplex PCR, and the TCRdb table lists in-frame clones only, not all of them. Counted here are roughly 64,000 clones, roughly 86% occurring once; the ten biggest clones make up under 4.5%. Trimming shortened V by 1 base and J by 6 bases, and 12 bases separated the two germline ends. The germline CDR1 and CDR2 sequences are SGHNT and YENEEA. The CDR3 totals 14 residues.

The sequence was collected from a human patient who received a combined kidney and bone marrow transplant. A subset of T cells may come from the graft donor. Sequences were derived from CD4+ T cells from blood (PBMCs), sampled 6 months after the transplant. The V call is TRBV11-3, the J call TRBJ1-1, with a possible D match to TRBD1 (5 bases). The CDR3 protein is CASSLGGDRAEAFF. As DNA, the CDR3 is TGTGCCAGCAGCTTAGGGGGCGACAGAGCTGAAGCTTTCTTT. Variable domain in full (rest from reference TRBV11-3 and TRBJ1-1): EAGVVQSPRYKIIEKKQPVAFWCNPISGHNTLYWYLQNLGQGPELLIRYENEEAVDDSQLPKDRFSAERLKGVDSTLKIQPAELGDSAVYLCASSLGGDRAEAFFGQGTRLTVV.